This T cell receptor (beta chain) was captured in a study of cytomegalovirus exposure and HLA in healthy donors. Study-wide background: Genetic ancestry analysis placed over 65% of the 300 to 400 donors that were genotyped in the Caucasian-associated cluster. The study's findings and limits: There were 150 to 200 TCR beta chains listed as cytomegalovirus-associated.

Primers included in the PCR were 60 Vbeta and 13 Jbeta primers. TCRdb's table, derived via immunoSEQ multiplex PCR, lists solely in-frame clones and lacks some. The sample lists 90,000 to 120,000 clones, around 75% seen once, with around an eighth in the top ten. As for this clone: What it recognizes is unknown.

The V and J ends lost 4 bases and 4 bases respectively, with 11 bases between them. This CDR3 region has 13 residues. Germline values: CDR1 SGDLS, CDR2 YYNGEE. The origin of this receptor is a male donor in good health and CMV-seropositive. Specimen: PBMCs. This sequence joins TRBV9 and TRBJ2-5; D is possibly TRBD2 (5 bases). The CDR3 DNA reads as TGTGCCAGCAGCCGGCTAGCTGCAGAGACCCAGTACTTC. It specifies CASSRLAAETQYF.